This TCR beta chain was identified in a study of T-cell memory formation after mild COVID-19. Findings and limits, study-wide: A subset of responding clones appeared in pre-infection memory, suggesting cross-reactive memory joined.

The ends lost 8 bases at V and 6 bases at J; junction bases unmatched: 15. The CDR3 has 15 amino acids. As concerns this clonotype: The antigen is undetermined.

TCRdb passed the 5' RACE reads through MiXCR, listing each CDR3 protein once. The repertoire holds 450,000 or so distinct CDR3 sequences, with 20% to 30% as singletons. The TCR was taken from an adult woman who had mild COVID-19 (a few samples of this study predate the infection). Cell type and time point are not known. Sequences were obtained from PBMCs or a T cell subset sorted from them (not recorded which). V is TRBV12-3 or TRBV12-4 and J is TRBJ1-1; 7 nucleotides agree with TRBD1. CDR3 residues: CASSAGTAIGSEAFF. The CDR3 region has the DNA TGTGCCAGCTCCGCCGGGACAGCTATAGGCTCTGAAGCTTTCTTT.